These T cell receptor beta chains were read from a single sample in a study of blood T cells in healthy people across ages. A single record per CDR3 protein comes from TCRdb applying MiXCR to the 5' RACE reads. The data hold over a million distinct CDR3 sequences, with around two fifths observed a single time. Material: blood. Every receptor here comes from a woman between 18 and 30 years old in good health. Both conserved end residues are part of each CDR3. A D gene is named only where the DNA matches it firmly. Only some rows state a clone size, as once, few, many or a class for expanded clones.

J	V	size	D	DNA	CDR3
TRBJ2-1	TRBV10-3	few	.	TGTGCCATCAGCGCCACGAGCGGCTCGGACCCTTACAATGAGCAGTTCTTC	CAISATSGSDPYNEQFF
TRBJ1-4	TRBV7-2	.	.	TGTGCCAGCAGCCTGACAGTTAATGAAAAACTGTTTTTT	CASSLTVNEKLFF
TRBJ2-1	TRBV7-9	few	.	TGTGCCAGCACCCTCGGGCCCACTGAGCAGTTCTTC	CASTLGPTEQFF
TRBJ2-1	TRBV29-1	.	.	TGCAGCTATGGGGGCAGCTCCTACAATGAGCAGTTCTTC	CSYGGSSYNEQFF
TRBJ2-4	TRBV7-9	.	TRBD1	TGTGCCAGCGGACAGGGACAAGCCAAAAGCATTCAGTACTTC	CASGQGQAKSIQYF
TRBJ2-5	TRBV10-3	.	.	TGTGCCATCAGCAAGGACCCCCGGGGAGAGACCCAGTACTTC	CAISKDPRGETQYF
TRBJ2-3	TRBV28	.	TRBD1	TGTGCCAGCAGCCCGTCGGACAGGGTTAAAGATACGCAGTATTTT	CASSPSDRVKDTQYF
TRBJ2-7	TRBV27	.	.	TGTGCCAGCAGTTTGGACGGAGACAATGAGCAGTACTTC	CASSLDGDNEQYF
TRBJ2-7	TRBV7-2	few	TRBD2	TGTGCCAGCAGCGAGACTAGCAACGAGCAGTACTTC	CASSETSNEQYF
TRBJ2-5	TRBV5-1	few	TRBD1	TGCGCCAGCAGCGAGCTAGTCCGGGACAGACAAGAGACCCAGTACTTC	CASSELVRDRQETQYF
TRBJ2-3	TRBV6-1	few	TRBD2	TGTGCCAGCAGTCGACTAGCGGTAAACACAGATACGCAGTATTTT	CASSRLAVNTDTQYF
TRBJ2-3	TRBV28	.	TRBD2	TGTGCCAGCAGTTTAGGGTCTAGCGGGGCTGCAGATACGCAGTATTTT	CASSLGSSGAADTQYF
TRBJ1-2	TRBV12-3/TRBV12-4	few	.	TGTGCCAGCAGTTCCCCCCCAGGCCCTGGTGGCTACACCTTC	CASSSPPGPGGYTF
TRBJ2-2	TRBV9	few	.	TGTGCCAGCAGCGTAGGGGAGGCCGGCGGGGAGCTGTTTTTT	CASSVGEAGGELFF
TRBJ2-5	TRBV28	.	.	TGTGGGGGGTCGGCAGAGACCCAGTACTTC	CGGSAETQYF
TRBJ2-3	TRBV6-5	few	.	TGTGCCAGCAGTTTTGGTTGGGGGGGACACACAGATACGCAGTATTTT	CASSFGWGGHTDTQYF
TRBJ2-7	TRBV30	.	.	TGTGCCTGGGCCGCCGGACAGAGCTCCTACGAGCAGTACTTC	CAWAAGQSSYEQYF
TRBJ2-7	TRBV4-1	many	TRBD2	TGCGCCAGCAGCCAGGTTCTTAGCGGGAGCTCCTACGAGCAGTACTTC	CASSQVLSGSSYEQYF
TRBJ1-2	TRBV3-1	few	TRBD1	TGTGCCAGCAGCCAACCAACCGGGACAGGATTTGGTGGCTACACCTTC	CASSQPTGTGFGGYTF
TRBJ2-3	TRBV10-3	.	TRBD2	TGTGCCATCGGGGGGGGACTTAACACAGATACGCAGTATTTT	CAIGGGLNTDTQYF
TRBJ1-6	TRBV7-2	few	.	TGTGCCAGCAGCTTAGGGGAGGGATGGACACCCCTCCACTTT	CASSLGEGWTPLHF
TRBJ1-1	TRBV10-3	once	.	TGTGCCATCAGGGGGGATTTTGGGACTGAAGCTTTCTTT	CAIRGDFGTEAFF
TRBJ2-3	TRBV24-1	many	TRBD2	TGTGCCACCAGTGTGGGGACTAGCGGGGGGCAAAATACGCAGTATTTT	CATSVGTSGGQNTQYF
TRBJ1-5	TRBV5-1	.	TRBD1	TGCGCCAGCAGCTCCGGACAGGACAATCAGCCCCAGCATTTT	CASSSGQDNQPQHF
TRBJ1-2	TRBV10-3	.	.	TGTACCATCAGCCGGGAGACAGGTCCCAACTATGGCTACACCTTC	CTISRETGPNYGYTF
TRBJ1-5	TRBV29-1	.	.	TGCAGCGTCCGCGTGGACAACGTCAATCAGCCCCAGCATTTT	CSVRVDNVNQPQHF
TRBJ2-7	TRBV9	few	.	TGTGCCAGCAGCCGAGGGGGGGCGGTGTACGAGCAGTACTTC	CASSRGGAVYEQYF
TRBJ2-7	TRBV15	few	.	TGTGCCACCCAATTGTCCCTGGAGTACGAGCAGTACTTC	CATQLSLEYEQYF
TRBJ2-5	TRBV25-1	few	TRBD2	TGTGCCAGCAGCACACCTAGCGGGACTCAAGAGACCCAGTACTTC	CASSTPSGTQETQYF
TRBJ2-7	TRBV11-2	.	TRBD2	TGTGCCAGCAGCTTACTGACTAGCGGACCCTACGAGCAGTACTTC	CASSLLTSGPYEQYF
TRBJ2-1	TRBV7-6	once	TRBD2	TGTGCCAGCAGCCAACTAGCGGGAGGGTTCAATGAGCAGTTCTTC	CASSQLAGGFNEQFF
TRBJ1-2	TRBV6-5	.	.	TGTGCCAGCAGTTACTCGACGGCAGCTTCATCTAGGGGCTACACCTTC	CASSYSTAASSRGYTF
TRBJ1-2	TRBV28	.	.	TGTGCCAGCAGCCACGGGGGGGGCGTTAGCTATGGCTACACCTTC	CASSHGGGVSYGYTF
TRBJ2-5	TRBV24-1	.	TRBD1	TGTGCCACCAGTGATTTGAGGGGACAGGGTGACAATGAGCAGTACTTC	CATSDLRGQGDNEQYF
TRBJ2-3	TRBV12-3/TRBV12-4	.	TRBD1	TGTGCCAGCAGCCGTAAGTGGACAGGGGGAGAGTCAGATACGCAGTATTTT	CASSRKWTGGESDTQYF
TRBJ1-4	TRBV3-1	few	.	TGTGCCAGCAGCCAAACCTACAGGCGATATAATGAAAAACTGTTTTTT	CASSQTYRRYNEKLFF
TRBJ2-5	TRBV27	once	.	TGTGCCAGCAGTTTCGTAGGAGATCAAGAGACCCAGTACTTC	CASSFVGDQETQYF
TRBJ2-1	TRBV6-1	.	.	TGTGCCAGCAGTGAAGATGGGGGGCGTGGGTCCAATGAGCAGTTCTTC	CASSEDGGRGSNEQFF
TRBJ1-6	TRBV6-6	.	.	TGTGCCAGCAGGGAGATAGGGACACCCGCGGATTCACCCCTCCACTTT	CASREIGTPADSPLHF
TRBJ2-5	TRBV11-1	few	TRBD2	TGTGCCAGCAGCTTAGTTGGGACTAGCGGGGGCGTAGAGACCCAGTACTTC	CASSLVGTSGGVETQYF
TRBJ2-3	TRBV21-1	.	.	TGTGCCAGCAGCTCAACGGGGACAGCCCAATTTGAAACGGAGGCAGCAGATACGCAGTATTTT	CASSSTGTAQFETEAADTQYF
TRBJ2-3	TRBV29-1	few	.	TGCAGCAGAACTGGCCCTAGCACAGATACGCAGTATTTT	CSRTGPSTDTQYF
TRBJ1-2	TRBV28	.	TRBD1	TGTGTCAGCAGTTGGGGACAGGGAAAGAACGGCTACACCTTC	CVSSWGQGKNGYTF
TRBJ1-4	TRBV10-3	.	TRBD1	TGTGCCTCAACGACAGGGGGGAATGAAAAACTGTTTTTT	CASTTGGNEKLFF
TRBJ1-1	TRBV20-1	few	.	TGCAGTGCTAGAGATCCTGCCAGGGGAAAAGACACTGAAGCTTTCTTT	CSARDPARGKDTEAFF
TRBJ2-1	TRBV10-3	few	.	TGTGCCATCAGTGAGTCGAAGAGTGAGCAGTTCTTC	CAISESKSEQFF
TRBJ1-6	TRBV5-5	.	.	TGTGCCAGCAGCTTGTACATGGACGTTGGCAATTCACCCCTCCACTTT	CASSLYMDVGNSPLHF
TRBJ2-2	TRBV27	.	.	TGTGCCAGCACAGCGACGACTAGTCGGGCCGGGGAGCTGTTTTTT	CASTATTSRAGELFF
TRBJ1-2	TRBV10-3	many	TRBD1	TGTGCCAGCACACCGGGACAGGGAAATGGCTACACCTTC	CASTPGQGNGYTF
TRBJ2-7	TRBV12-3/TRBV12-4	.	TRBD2	TGTGCCAGCACAACTAGCGGGGCGGTCTACGAGCAGTACTTC	CASTTSGAVYEQYF
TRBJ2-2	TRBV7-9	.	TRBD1	TGTGCCAGCAGCTTTCCAAGTGGGACAGGGGGAGTAACCGGGGAGCTGTTTTTT	CASSFPSGTGGVTGELFF
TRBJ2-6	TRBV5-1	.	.	TGCGCCAGCAGCTTACACGAGGGGTCTGGGGCCAACGTCCTGACTTTC	CASSLHEGSGANVLTF
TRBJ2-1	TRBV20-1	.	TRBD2	TGCAGTGCCTCGACTAGCGGGAGGATTGGTGAGCAGTTCTTC	CSASTSGRIGEQFF
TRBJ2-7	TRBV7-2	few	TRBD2	TGTGCCAGCAGCTTTGCGGGAGTAGGCTACGAGCAGTACTTC	CASSFAGVGYEQYF